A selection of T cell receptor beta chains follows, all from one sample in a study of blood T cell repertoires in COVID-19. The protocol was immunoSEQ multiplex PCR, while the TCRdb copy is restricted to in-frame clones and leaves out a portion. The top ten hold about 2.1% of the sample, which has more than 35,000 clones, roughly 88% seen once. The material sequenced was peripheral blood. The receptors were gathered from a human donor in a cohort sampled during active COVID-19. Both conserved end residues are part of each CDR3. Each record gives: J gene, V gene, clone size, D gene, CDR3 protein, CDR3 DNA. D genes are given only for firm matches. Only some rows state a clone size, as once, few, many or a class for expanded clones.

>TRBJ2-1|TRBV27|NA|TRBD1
CASSFRPKFGDSSYNEQFF
TGTGCCAGCAGTTTCCGTCCGAAGTTCGGGGACAGCTCCTACAATGAGCAGTTCTTC
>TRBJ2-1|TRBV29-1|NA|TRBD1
CSVVGDRGPNEQFF
TGCAGCGTTGTTGGGGACAGGGGTCCCAATGAGCAGTTCTTC
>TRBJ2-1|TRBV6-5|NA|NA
CASKGREPYNEQFF
TGTGCCAGCAAAGGACGGGAGCCCTACAATGAGCAGTTCTTC
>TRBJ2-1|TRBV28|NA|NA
CASSFGRGAGNEQFF
TGTGCCAGCAGTTTTGGACGGGGGGCGGGTAATGAGCAGTTCTTC
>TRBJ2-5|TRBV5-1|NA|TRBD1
CASSSVRTGQGYQETQYF
TGCGCCAGCAGCTCGGTAAGGACAGGACAGGGTTACCAAGAGACCCAGTACTTC
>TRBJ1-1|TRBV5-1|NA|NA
CASSLETYTEAFF
TGCGCCAGCAGCTTAGAGACTTACACTGAAGCTTTCTTT
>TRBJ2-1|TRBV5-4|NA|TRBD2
CASSPIAGAYNEQFF
TGTGCCAGCAGCCCCATAGCGGGGGCTTACAATGAGCAGTTCTTC
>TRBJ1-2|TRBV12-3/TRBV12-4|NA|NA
CASTRSVYGYTF
TGTGCCAGCACCCGTTCGGTCTATGGCTACACCTTC
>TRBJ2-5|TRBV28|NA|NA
CASRGPRETQYF
TGTGCCAGCAGGGGTCCGAGGGAGACCCAGTACTTC
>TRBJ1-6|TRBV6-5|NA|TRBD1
CASSPDRGKPLHF
TGTGCCAGCAGTCCCGACAGGGGTAAACCCCTCCACTTT
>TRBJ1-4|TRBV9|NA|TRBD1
CASSLDRGANEKLFF
TGTGCCAGCAGCCTTGACAGGGGCGCTAATGAAAAACTGTTTTTT
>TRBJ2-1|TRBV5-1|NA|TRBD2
CASSLIASGGNEQFF
TGCGCCAGCAGCTTGATCGCTAGCGGGGGTAATGAGCAGTTCTTC
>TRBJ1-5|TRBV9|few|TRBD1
CASSPTGLGQPQHF
TGTGCCAGCAGCCCGACAGGGTTAGGTCAGCCCCAGCATTTT
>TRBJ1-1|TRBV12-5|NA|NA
CASGLTGNTEAFF
TGTGCTAGTGGTTTGACAGGGAACACTGAAGCTTTCTTT
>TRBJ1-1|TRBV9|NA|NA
CASSRTHGDDTEAFF
TGTGCCAGCAGCCGAACACACGGGGATGACACTGAAGCTTTCTTT
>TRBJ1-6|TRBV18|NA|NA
CASSPPGRNSPLHF
TGTGCCAGCTCACCACCAGGGAGGAATTCACCCCTCCACTTT
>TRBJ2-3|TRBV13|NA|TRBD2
CASSNRFAGGQGDTQYF
TGTGCCAGCAGTAATAGATTTGCGGGGGGGCAGGGAGATACGCAGTATTTT
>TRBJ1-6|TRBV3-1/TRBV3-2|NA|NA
CASSLSDYNSPLHF
TGTGCCAGCAGCCTGTCAGACTATAATTCACCCCTCCACTTT
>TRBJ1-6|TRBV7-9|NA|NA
CASSPQTGAGNSPLHF
TGTGCCAGCAGCCCCCAGACAGGTGCTGGGAATTCACCCCTCCACTTT
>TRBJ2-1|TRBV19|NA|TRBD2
CASSIFSAGDNEQFF
TGTGCCAGTAGTATTTTTTCGGCGGGGGACAATGAGCAGTTCTTC
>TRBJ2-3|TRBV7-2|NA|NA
CASSWRLDTQYF
TGTGCCAGCAGCTGGCGGCTAGATACGCAGTATTTT
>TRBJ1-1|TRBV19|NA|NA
CASSPTVNTEAFF
TGTGCCAGTAGCCCCACAGTGAACACTGAAGCTTTCTTT
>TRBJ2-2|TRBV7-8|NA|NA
CASTPTANTGELFF
TGTGCCAGCACCCCGACAGCGAACACCGGGGAGCTGTTTTTT
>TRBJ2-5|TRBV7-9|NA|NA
CASSLVIGYQETQYF
TGTGCCAGCAGCTTAGTAATCGGTTACCAAGAGACCCAGTACTTC